This T cell receptor (beta chain) was recorded in a study of cytomegalovirus exposure and HLA in healthy donors. Findings and caveats of the study: Exclusion applied to some V segments, including TRBV6-2 and TRBV6-3, as they were indistinguishable.

From germline, CDR1 is SGHDN and CDR2 FVKESK. V gave up 6 bases and J gave up 7 bases, with 16 bases separating them. The CDR3 loop spans 13 amino acids. The primer mix had 60 Vbeta and 13 Jbeta primers. The assay was immunoSEQ multiplex PCR, and TCRdb's table has in-frame clones only and misses some. There are tens of thousands of clones in the sample; 63% occur only once, and roughly 6% lies in the top ten. To note about this clone: The target antigen is unknown.

This receptor was identified in a woman in her 30s in good health and CMV-seronegative. What was sequenced was PBMCs. The chain carries TRBV14 and TRBJ2-7; possible D gene TRBD1, 6 bases. The DNA for the CDR3 is TGTGCCAGCAGTCGGACAGCCGTCGGTGAGCAGTACTTC. Protein: CASSRTAVGEQYF.